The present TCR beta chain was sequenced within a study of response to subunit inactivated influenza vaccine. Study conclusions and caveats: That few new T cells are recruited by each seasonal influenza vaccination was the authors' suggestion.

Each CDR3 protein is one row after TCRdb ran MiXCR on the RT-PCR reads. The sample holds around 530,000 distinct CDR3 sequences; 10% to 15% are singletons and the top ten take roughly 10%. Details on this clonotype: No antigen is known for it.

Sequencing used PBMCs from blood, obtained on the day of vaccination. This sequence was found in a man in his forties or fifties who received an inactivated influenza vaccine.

CDR3 amino acids: CASSFSRTQNIQYF. The CDR3 DNA sequence: TGTGCCAGCAGTTTTAGCAGGACCCAAAACATTCAGTACTTC. The genes are TRBV6-2 or TRBV6-3 and TRBJ2-4; no clear D gene. The CDR3 runs 14 residues. From germline, CDR1 is MNHEY and CDR2 SVGEGT. The ends were cut back, 4 bases at V and 5 bases at J, with 12 bases in the middle.